A selection of T cell receptor beta chains follows, all from one sample in a study of CD8+ T cells in alopecia areata. Assay: immunoSEQ multiplex PCR; the TCRdb copy retains only in-frame clones and omits some. The data hold around 170,000 clones, with around 51% observed a single time. Sequenced material: CD8+ T cells sorted from blood, taken at approximately week 52, from a patient treated with tofacitinib. The receptors stem from a human donor with alopecia areata. Both conserved end residues are part of each CDR3. D genes are given only for firm matches. Clone size appears in some rows only: once, few, many, or a class for an expanded clone.

clone size: many; D gene: NA; J gene: TRBJ2-1; V gene: TRBV14; CDR3 protein: CASSLLRGSYNEQFF; CDR3 DNA: TGTGCCAGCAGCTTGCTCCGGGGCTCCTACAATGAGCAGTTCTTC
clone size: few; D gene: NA; J gene: TRBJ2-3; V gene: TRBV2; CDR3 protein: CASRTLRDTQYF; CDR3 DNA: TGTGCCAGCAGGACCCTCAGAGATACGCAGTATTTT
clone size: once; D gene: TRBD2; J gene: TRBJ2-3; V gene: TRBV19; CDR3 protein: CASSILAGGTDTQYF; CDR3 DNA: TGTGCCAGTAGTATACTAGCGGGGGGCACAGATACGCAGTATTTT
clone size: NA; D gene: TRBD1; J gene: TRBJ2-7; V gene: TRBV7-9; CDR3 protein: CASSWAGGQNPYEQYF; CDR3 DNA: TGTGCCAGCAGCTGGGCAGGGGGCCAAAATCCCTACGAGCAGTACTTC
clone size: NA; D gene: NA; J gene: TRBJ1-1; V gene: TRBV30; CDR3 protein: CAWSVALEAFF; CDR3 DNA: TGTGCCTGGAGTGTCGCCCTAGAAGCTTTCTTT
clone size: NA; D gene: NA; J gene: TRBJ2-7; V gene: TRBV6-5; CDR3 protein: CASSYSIGQKTYEQYF; CDR3 DNA: TGTGCCAGCAGTTACTCCATCGGACAGAAGACCTACGAGCAGTACTTC
clone size: NA; D gene: TRBD1; J gene: TRBJ2-7; V gene: TRBV27; CDR3 protein: CASTTSPGQGKSYEQYF; CDR3 DNA: TGTGCCAGCACCACATCACCGGGACAGGGTAAATCCTACGAGCAGTACTTC
clone size: NA; D gene: NA; J gene: TRBJ2-7; V gene: TRBV30; CDR3 protein: CAWQGSAYEQYF; CDR3 DNA: TGTGCCTGGCAGGGGTCAGCCTACGAGCAGTACTTC
clone size: NA; D gene: TRBD2; J gene: TRBJ2-3; V gene: TRBV4-2; CDR3 protein: CASSLAGTSGTDTQYF; CDR3 DNA: TGTGCCAGCAGCCTAGCCGGGACTAGCGGCACAGATACGCAGTATTTT
clone size: NA; D gene: NA; J gene: TRBJ1-1; V gene: TRBV7-6; CDR3 protein: CASSLGGVRNTEAFF; CDR3 DNA: TGTGCCAGCAGCTTAGGGGGGGTCCGGAACACTGAAGCTTTCTTT
clone size: NA; D gene: NA; J gene: TRBJ2-7; V gene: TRBV11-2; CDR3 protein: CASSFSSTYEQYF; CDR3 DNA: TGTGCCAGCAGCTTCAGCAGTACCTACGAGCAGTACTTC
clone size: NA; D gene: NA; J gene: TRBJ2-5; V gene: TRBV4-2; CDR3 protein: CASSQESDGQETQYF; CDR3 DNA: TGTGCCAGCAGCCAAGAAAGCGACGGGCAAGAGACCCAGTACTTC
clone size: many; D gene: NA; J gene: TRBJ2-7; V gene: TRBV4-1; CDR3 protein: CASSLGLRADEQYF; CDR3 DNA: TGCGCCAGCAGCCTGGGACTCCGGGCCGACGAGCAGTACTTC
clone size: NA; D gene: NA; J gene: TRBJ2-7; V gene: TRBV30; CDR3 protein: CAWSVIPYEQYF; CDR3 DNA: TGTGCCTGGAGTGTAATCCCCTACGAGCAGTACTTC
clone size: NA; D gene: NA; J gene: TRBJ2-5; V gene: TRBV7-6; CDR3 protein: CASSLWVLGETQYF; CDR3 DNA: TGTGCCAGCAGCTTATGGGTCCTCGGGGAGACCCAGTACTTC
clone size: NA; D gene: NA; J gene: TRBJ2-3; V gene: TRBV14; CDR3 protein: CASSQVRGGTDTQYF; CDR3 DNA: TGTGCCAGCAGCCAAGTCCGGGGCGGTACAGATACGCAGTATTTT
clone size: NA; D gene: NA; J gene: TRBJ2-4; V gene: TRBV7-9; CDR3 protein: CASSLVGGQAKNIQYF; CDR3 DNA: TGTGCCAGCAGCTTAGTAGGAGGGCAGGCCAAAAACATTCAGTACTTC
clone size: NA; D gene: NA; J gene: TRBJ1-5; V gene: TRBV13; CDR3 protein: CASSFGRVVQPQHF; CDR3 DNA: TGTGCCAGCAGCTTTGGACGGGTGGTTCAGCCCCAGCATTTT
clone size: few; D gene: NA; J gene: TRBJ1-1; V gene: TRBV7-9; CDR3 protein: CASSFGDTEAFF; CDR3 DNA: TGTGCCAGCAGCTTCGGGGACACTGAAGCTTTCTTT
clone size: NA; D gene: NA; J gene: TRBJ1-1; V gene: TRBV19; CDR3 protein: CASIQGPRMDTEAFF; CDR3 DNA: TGTGCCAGTATCCAGGGACCACGAATGGACACTGAAGCTTTCTTT
clone size: once; D gene: NA; J gene: TRBJ2-3; V gene: TRBV2; CDR3 protein: CASSGPSDTQYF; CDR3 DNA: TGTGCCAGCAGTGGGCCATCAGATACGCAGTATTTT
clone size: NA; D gene: NA; J gene: TRBJ1-5; V gene: TRBV7-9; CDR3 protein: CASSFGRSNQPQHF; CDR3 DNA: TGTGCCAGCAGCTTTGGACGGTCCAATCAGCCCCAGCATTTT
clone size: NA; D gene: NA; J gene: TRBJ1-2; V gene: TRBV2; CDR3 protein: CASSIMEGYTF; CDR3 DNA: TGTGCCAGCAGTATTATGGAGGGCTACACCTTC
clone size: NA; D gene: NA; J gene: TRBJ2-7; V gene: TRBV7-2; CDR3 protein: CASSQGERAPHEQYF; CDR3 DNA: TGTGCCAGCAGCCAAGGGGAGCGGGCTCCCCACGAGCAGTACTTC
clone size: NA; D gene: TRBD2; J gene: TRBJ2-7; V gene: TRBV7-2; CDR3 protein: CASSLELAGALSYEQYF; CDR3 DNA: TGTGCCAGCAGCTTAGAACTAGCGGGGGCTCTCTCCTACGAGCAGTACTTC
clone size: NA; D gene: NA; J gene: TRBJ2-1; V gene: TRBV7-9; CDR3 protein: CASSLGLGLQQFF; CDR3 DNA: TGTGCCAGCAGCTTGGGCTTGGGCTTACAGCAGTTCTTC
clone size: NA; D gene: NA; J gene: TRBJ1-2; V gene: TRBV6-5; CDR3 protein: CATPAGDGYTF; CDR3 DNA: TGTGCCACCCCAGCGGGGGATGGCTACACCTTC
clone size: NA; D gene: TRBD2; J gene: TRBJ2-4; V gene: TRBV9; CDR3 protein: CASSLVGAGDIQYF; CDR3 DNA: TGTGCCAGCAGCCTCGTAGGTGCGGGGGACATTCAGTACTTC
clone size: NA; D gene: NA; J gene: TRBJ2-1; V gene: TRBV7-9; CDR3 protein: CASSPFWGAYNEQFF; CDR3 DNA: TGTGCCAGCAGCCCCTTCTGGGGGGCTTACAATGAGCAGTTCTTC
clone size: NA; D gene: NA; J gene: TRBJ2-3; V gene: TRBV27; CDR3 protein: CASSLVGGSPDTQYF; CDR3 DNA: TGTGCCAGCAGTTTGGTAGGAGGGAGCCCAGATACGCAGTATTTT
clone size: NA; D gene: NA; J gene: TRBJ2-7; V gene: TRBV2; CDR3 protein: CASSEGVSYEQYF; CDR3 DNA: TGTGCCAGCAGTGAAGGAGTCTCCTACGAGCAGTACTTC